Presented here are 3 T cell receptor beta chains from one specimen sequenced in a study of T cell responses to AZD1222 COVID-19 vaccine. Libraries were prepared by immunoSEQ multiplex PCR; TCRdb keeps only in-frame clonotypes and omits some of them. The sample consists of some 130,000 clones, roughly 90% of them appearing once. This specimen was peripheral blood, taken on day 0 of AZD1222 vaccination. These receptors were obtained from an adult in good health.

The rearrangement joins TRBV7-3 to TRBJ1-1, with D perhaps TRBD1 (5 bases). This CDR3 contains 13 residues. Trimming cost V 3 bases and J 4 bases, with 9 bases left between them. CDR1 SGHTA and CDR2 FQGTGA come from the germline V gene. The CDR3 spells CASSFSGRTEAFF. The CDR3 DNA reads as TGTGCCAGCAGCTTTTCGGGGCGCACTGAAGCTTTCTTT.

The J gene is TRBJ2-7, the V gene TRBV29-1, with D hard to call. Between the trimmed V and J ends, which lost 5 bases and 6 bases, there was a span of 17 bases. The CDR3 loop spans 13 amino acids. Germline loops: CDR1 SQVTM, CDR2 ANQGSEA. The DNA for the CDR3 is TGCAGCGTTCTCCTGGGCTTTCCCCTCGAGCAGTACTTC. The encoded protein is CSVLLGFPLEQYF.

V and J are TRBV5-5 and TRBJ1-3; no clear D gene. The CDR3 length is 14 residues. V lost 6 bases to trimming and J lost 0 bases, with 10 bases between them. CDR1 and CDR2 from the germline V gene are SGHKS and YYEKEE (reference sequence). The CDR3 nucleotides are TGTGCCAGCAACCCAAGCATCTCTGGAAACACCATATATTTT. This gives the protein CASNPSISGNTIYF.